These T cell receptor beta chains were read from a single sample in a study of blood T cell repertoires in COVID-19. Profiling relied on immunoSEQ multiplex PCR, and the TCRdb table lists in-frame clones only, not all of them. The data hold 85,000 to 95,000 clones, with 86% observed a single time. The sequenced material came from peripheral blood. The receptor source for this set is a human donor in a cohort sampled during active COVID-19. CDR3s include the opening cysteine and the closing phenylalanine or tryptophan. Fields, in order: clone size, CDR3 length, J gene, V gene, D gene, CDR3 DNA, CDR3 protein. The D gene is left open where the match is weak. Some rows have no size entry. The others give once, few or many, or a class for an expanded clone.

-,14,TRBJ2-5,TRBV6-5,-,TGTGCCAGCAGCACAGGGCAGGGCAGAGAGACCCAGTACTTC,CASSTGQGRETQYF
-,17,TRBJ1-2,TRBV21-1,-,TGTGCCAGCAGCAACGATTCGACAGGGACGAAAGTCTATGGCTACACCTTC,CASSNDSTGTKVYGYTF
-,17,TRBJ2-5,TRBV4-3,TRBD1,TGCGCCAGCAACCAGCTCCCAACTACAGGGGCCGGCGAGACCCAGTACTTC,CASNQLPTTGAGETQYF
-,14,TRBJ2-7,TRBV24-1,-,TGTGCCACCAGTGAATGGGGACACCCCTACGAGCAGTACTTC,CATSEWGHPYEQYF
-,15,TRBJ2-5,TRBV9,TRBD2,TGTGCCAGCAGCGTCGCGGGAGGGCTTAGGGAGACCCAGTACTTC,CASSVAGGLRETQYF
few,15,TRBJ2-2,TRBV5-1,TRBD1,TGCGCCAGCAGCCACGGGACAGAGAACACCGGGGAGCTGTTTTTT,CASSHGTENTGELFF
-,16,TRBJ1-1,TRBV5-1,-,TGCGCCAGCTGTCGGGAAGGCGGCTTAGGAAACACTGAAGCTTTCTTT,CASCREGGLGNTEAFF
-,17,TRBJ1-1,TRBV9,-,TGTGCCAGCAGCGTAGGAGCGACCACAAGGTTGGTAACTGAAGCTTTCTTT,CASSVGATTRLVTEAFF
-,15,TRBJ2-7,TRBV21-1,-,TGTGCCAGCAGCAAAGCTGGAAGGGAGATCTACGAGCAGTACTTC,CASSKAGREIYEQYF
-,14,TRBJ2-2,TRBV9,TRBD1,TGTGCCAGCAGCGTAATGACAGGGGGCGAGGAGCTGTTTTTT,CASSVMTGGEELFF
-,14,TRBJ2-1,TRBV3-1/TRBV3-2,-,TGTGCCAGCAGCCAAGGGGACAAAAGAGATGAGCAGTTCTTC,CASSQGDKRDEQFF
few,16,TRBJ1-5,TRBV18,-,TGTGCCAGCTCCCCGCAGGGGAGGGGTTACAATCAGCCCCAGCATTTT,CASSPQGRGYNQPQHF
-,13,TRBJ1-1,TRBV12-3/TRBV12-4,-,TGTGCCAGCAGTTTAGACGTCGGCACTGAAGCTTTCTTT,CASSLDVGTEAFF